This T cell receptor beta chain stems from a study of T cell changes during pregnancy in multiple sclerosis (dated by TCRdb to between 2019 and 2020). For context, the study as a whole: The study examined how the T cell repertoire changed over the course of pregnancy in women with multiple sclerosis.

Library preparation was by the immunoSEQ multiplex PCR assay. TCRdb provides this immuneACCESS table in a form limited to in-frame rearrangements. Some clones are lacking; in checked studies, under half of them reflect an unresolved V gene, and why the rest are absent is not known. For this sample the table gives 90,000 to 120,000 clones, of which around 93% were detected only once. The leading ten clones occupy less than 0.9% of the sample. Remarks on this clone: Its target antigen remains unknown. No clone much larger than this one lies a single base away; base qualities are absent.

The germline V gene yields SGDLS for CDR1 and YYNGEE for CDR2. V and J lose 1 base and 6 bases, and a span of 13 bases separates them. The CDR3 runs 15 amino acids, cysteine and phenylalanine included. Solely the CDR3 DNA is kept, with 45 bases framed from the first base. The sequences come from peripheral blood, collected in the third trimester of pregnancy. The clonotype comes from a female donor in good health, enrolled as a control in a pregnancy study. The chain is made from TRBV9 and TRBJ2-2, with TRBD1 tentatively as D gene (6 bases match). The CDR3 protein is CASSVNLGAAGELFF. The nucleotide sequence reads as follows: TGTGCCAGCAGCGTAAATCTGGGGGCTGCCGGGGAGCTGTTTTTT.